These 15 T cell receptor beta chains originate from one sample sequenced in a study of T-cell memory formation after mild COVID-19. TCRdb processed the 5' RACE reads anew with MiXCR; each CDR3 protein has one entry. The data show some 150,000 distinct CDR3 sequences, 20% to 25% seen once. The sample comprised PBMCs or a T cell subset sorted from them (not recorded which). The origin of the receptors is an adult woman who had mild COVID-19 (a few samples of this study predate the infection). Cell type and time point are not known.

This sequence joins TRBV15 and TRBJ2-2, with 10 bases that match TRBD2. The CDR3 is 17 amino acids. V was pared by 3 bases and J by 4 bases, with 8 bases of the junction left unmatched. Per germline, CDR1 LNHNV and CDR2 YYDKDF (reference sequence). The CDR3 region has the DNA TGTGCCACCAGCAGGAAAGCGGGAGGGCCATCCACCGGGGAGCTGTTTTTT. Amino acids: CATSRKAGGPSTGELFF.

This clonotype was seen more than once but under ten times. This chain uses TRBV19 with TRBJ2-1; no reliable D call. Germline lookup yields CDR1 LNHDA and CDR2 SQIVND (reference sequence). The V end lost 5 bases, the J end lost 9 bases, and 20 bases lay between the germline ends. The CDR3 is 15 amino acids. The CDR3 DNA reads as TGTGCCAGTAGTCCTATTAGCACCCCAAATGGTGAGCAGTTCTTC. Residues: CASSPISTPNGEQFF.

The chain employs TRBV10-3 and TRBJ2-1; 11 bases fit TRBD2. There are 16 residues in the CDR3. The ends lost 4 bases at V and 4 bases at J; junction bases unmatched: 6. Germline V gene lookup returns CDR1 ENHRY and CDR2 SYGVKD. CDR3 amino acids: CAISALLAGGYNEQFF. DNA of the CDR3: TGTGCCATCAGTGCTCTTCTAGCGGGAGGATACAATGAGCAGTTCTTC.

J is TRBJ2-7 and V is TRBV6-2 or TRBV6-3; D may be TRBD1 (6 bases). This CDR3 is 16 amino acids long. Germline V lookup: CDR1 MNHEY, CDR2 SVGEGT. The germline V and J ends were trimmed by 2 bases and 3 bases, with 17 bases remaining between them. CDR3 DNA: TGTGCCAGCAGTTACATCTGGCAGGGGATACTCTACGAGCAGTACTTC. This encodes CASSYIWQGILYEQYF.

In DNA form, the CDR3 reads TGTGCCAGCAGTCCATTGGGGGGGACTGAAGCTTTCTTT. Its protein is CASSPLGGTEAFF. The chain joins TRBV6-1 to TRBJ1-1; D is perhaps TRBD1 (5 bases). V was clipped by 5 bases and J by 5 bases, with 12 bases between them. The CDR3 covers 13 residues. Germline V lookup: CDR1 MNHNS, CDR2 SASEGT.

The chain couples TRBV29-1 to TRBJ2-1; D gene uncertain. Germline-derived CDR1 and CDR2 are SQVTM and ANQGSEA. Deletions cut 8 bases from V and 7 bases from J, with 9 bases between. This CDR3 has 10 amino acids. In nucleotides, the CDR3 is TGCAGCTCCCTCTCTAATGAGCAGTTCTTC. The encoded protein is CSSLSNEQFF.

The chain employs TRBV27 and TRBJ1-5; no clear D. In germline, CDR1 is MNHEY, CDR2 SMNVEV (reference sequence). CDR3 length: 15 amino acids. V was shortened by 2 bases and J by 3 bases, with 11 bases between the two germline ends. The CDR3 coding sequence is TGTGCCAGCAGTTTACGGGGAATATCCAATCAGCCCCAGCATTTT. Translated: CASSLRGISNQPQHF.

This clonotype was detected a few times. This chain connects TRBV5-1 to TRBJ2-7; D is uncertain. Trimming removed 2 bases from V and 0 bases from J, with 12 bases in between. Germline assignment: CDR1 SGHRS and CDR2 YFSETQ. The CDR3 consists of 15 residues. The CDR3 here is CASSFVGPPSYEQYF. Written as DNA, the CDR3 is TGCGCCAGCAGCTTTGTTGGGCCGCCCTCCTACGAGCAGTACTTC.

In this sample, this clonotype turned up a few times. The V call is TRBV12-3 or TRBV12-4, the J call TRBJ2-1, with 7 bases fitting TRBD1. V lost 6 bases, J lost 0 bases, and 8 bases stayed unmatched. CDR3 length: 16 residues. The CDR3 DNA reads TGTGCCAGCAGCCCCGCGACAGGGAACTCCTACAATGAGCAGTTCTTC. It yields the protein CASSPATGNSYNEQFF.

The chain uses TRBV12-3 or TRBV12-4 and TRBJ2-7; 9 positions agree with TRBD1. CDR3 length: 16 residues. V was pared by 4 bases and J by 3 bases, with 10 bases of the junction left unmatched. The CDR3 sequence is CASSSNSGQGIYEQYF. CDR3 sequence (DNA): TGTGCCAGCAGTTCCAACTCGGGACAGGGAATCTACGAGCAGTACTTC.

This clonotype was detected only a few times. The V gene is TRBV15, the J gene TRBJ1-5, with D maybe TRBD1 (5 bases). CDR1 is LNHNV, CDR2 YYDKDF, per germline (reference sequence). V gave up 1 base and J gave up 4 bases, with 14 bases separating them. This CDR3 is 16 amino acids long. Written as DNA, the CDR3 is TGTGCCACCAGCAGAGGGGACGGATACCTTAATCAGCCCCAGCATTTT. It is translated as CATSRGDGYLNQPQHF.

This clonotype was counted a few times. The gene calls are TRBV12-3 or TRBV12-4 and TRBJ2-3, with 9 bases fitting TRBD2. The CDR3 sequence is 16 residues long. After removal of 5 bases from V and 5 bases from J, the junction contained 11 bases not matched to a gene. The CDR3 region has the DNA TGTGCCAGCAGTAAGACGGAGTTAGCGGGAGAAGATACGCAGTATTTT. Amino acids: CASSKTELAGEDTQYF.

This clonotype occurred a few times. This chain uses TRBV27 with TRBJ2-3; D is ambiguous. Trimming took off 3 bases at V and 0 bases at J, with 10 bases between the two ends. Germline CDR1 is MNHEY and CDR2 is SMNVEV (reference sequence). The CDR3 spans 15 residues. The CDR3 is CASSLADWSTDTQYF. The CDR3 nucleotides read TGTGCCAGCAGTTTGGCCGATTGGAGCACAGATACGCAGTATTTT.

CDR3 bases: TGTGCCTGCACAGCCGGGACGAGAAATGCCTACGAGCAGTACTTC. It encodes CACTAGTRNAYEQYF. The J gene is TRBJ2-7, the V gene TRBV30; either TRBD1 or TRBD2 may supply D (5 bases each). CDR3 length equals 15 residues. Germline CDR1 reads GTSNPN; CDR2 reads SVGIG (reference sequence). V lost 6 bases, J lost 2 bases, and 20 bases lay in between.

CDR3 sequence (DNA): TGTGCCAGCAGTCCCACAGGGTGGGAGAACACTGAAGCTTTCTTT. Its protein product is CASSPTGWENTEAFF. V usage is TRBV11-2 and J usage is TRBJ1-1; tentative D call: TRBD1 (6 bases). Germline V gene sequence: CDR1 SGHAT, CDR2 FQNNGV. This CDR3 is 15 amino acids long. V gave up 6 bases and J gave up 1 base, with 15 bases separating them. Full variable domain (rest looked up from reference TRBV11-2 and TRBJ1-1): EAGVAQSPRYKIIEKRQSVAFWCNPISGHATLYWYQQILGQGPKLLIQFQNNGVVDDSQLPKDRFSAERLKGVDSTLKIQPAKLEDSAVYLCASSPTGWENTEAFFGQGTRLTVV.